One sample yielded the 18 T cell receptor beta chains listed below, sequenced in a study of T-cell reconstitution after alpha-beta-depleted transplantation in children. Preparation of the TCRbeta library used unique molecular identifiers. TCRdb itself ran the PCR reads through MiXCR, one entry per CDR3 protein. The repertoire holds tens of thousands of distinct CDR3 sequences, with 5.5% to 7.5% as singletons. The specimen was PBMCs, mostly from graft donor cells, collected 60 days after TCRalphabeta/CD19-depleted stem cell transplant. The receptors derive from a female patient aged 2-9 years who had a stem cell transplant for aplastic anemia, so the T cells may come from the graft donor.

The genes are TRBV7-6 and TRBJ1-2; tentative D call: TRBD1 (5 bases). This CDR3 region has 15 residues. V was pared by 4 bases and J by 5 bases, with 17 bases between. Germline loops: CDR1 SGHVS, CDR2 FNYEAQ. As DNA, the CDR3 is TGTGCCAGCAGCTCCGGGGGTACCCTAGGGTATGGCTACACCTTC. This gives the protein CASSSGGTLGYGYTF.

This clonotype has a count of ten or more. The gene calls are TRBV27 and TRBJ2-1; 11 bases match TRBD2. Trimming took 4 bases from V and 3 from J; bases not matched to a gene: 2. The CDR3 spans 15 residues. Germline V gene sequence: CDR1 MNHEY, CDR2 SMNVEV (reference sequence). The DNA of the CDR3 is TGTGCCAGCAGTTCTAGCGGGAGGTTCTACAATGAGCAGTTCTTC. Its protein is CASSSSGRFYNEQFF.

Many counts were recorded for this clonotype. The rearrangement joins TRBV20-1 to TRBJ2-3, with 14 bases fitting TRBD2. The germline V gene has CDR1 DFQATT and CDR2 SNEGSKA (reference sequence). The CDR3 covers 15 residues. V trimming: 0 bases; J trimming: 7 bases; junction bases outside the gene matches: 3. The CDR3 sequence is CSARETSGRGNTQYF. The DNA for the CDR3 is TGCAGTGCTAGAGAGACTAGCGGGAGGGGAAATACGCAGTATTTT.

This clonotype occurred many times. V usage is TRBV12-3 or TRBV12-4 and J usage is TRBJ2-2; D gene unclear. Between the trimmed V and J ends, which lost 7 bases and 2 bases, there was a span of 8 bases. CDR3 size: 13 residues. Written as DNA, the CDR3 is TGTGCCAGCATCGGATCAAACACCGGGGAGCTGTTTTTT. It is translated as CASIGSNTGELFF.

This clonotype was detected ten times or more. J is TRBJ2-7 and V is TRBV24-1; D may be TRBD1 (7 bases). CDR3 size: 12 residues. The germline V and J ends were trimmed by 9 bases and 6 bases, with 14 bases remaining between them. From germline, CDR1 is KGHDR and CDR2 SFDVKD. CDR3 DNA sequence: TGTGCCACCGCAGCCCAGGGGGGCGAGCAGTACTTC. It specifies CATAAQGGEQYF.

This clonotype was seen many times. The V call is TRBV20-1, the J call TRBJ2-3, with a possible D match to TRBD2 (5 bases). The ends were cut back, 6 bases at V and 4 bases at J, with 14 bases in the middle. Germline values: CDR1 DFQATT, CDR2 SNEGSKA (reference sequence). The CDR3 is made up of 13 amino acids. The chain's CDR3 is CSAGPGGADTQYF. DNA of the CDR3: TGCAGTGCCGGGCCTGGAGGAGCAGATACGCAGTATTTT.

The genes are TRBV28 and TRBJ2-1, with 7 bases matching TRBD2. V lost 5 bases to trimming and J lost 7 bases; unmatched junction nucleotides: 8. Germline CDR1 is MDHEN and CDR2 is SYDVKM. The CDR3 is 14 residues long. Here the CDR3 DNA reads TGTGCCAGCAGTCCCGGACGGCGGGGGAATGAGCAGTTCTTC. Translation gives CASSPGRRGNEQFF.

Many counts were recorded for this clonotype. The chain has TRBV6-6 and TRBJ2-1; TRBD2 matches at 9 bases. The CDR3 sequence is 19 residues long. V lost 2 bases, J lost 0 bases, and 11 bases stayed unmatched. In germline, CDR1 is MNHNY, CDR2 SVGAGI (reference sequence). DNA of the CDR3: TGTGCCAGCAGTTACCCAGCGGGGGGAGTAACTATCTCCTACAATGAGCAGTTCTTC. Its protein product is CASSYPAGGVTISYNEQFF.

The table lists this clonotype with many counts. In DNA, the CDR3 is TGTGCCACAAAGCAGAGCTCCTACAATGAGCAGTTCTTC. This translates into CATKQSSYNEQFF. This chain joins TRBV7-9 and TRBJ2-1; unclear D gene. Germline-derived CDR1 and CDR2 are SEHNR and FQNEAQ (reference sequence). This CDR3 is 13 amino acids long. V dropped 10 bases and J dropped 0 bases, with 10 bases sitting between them.

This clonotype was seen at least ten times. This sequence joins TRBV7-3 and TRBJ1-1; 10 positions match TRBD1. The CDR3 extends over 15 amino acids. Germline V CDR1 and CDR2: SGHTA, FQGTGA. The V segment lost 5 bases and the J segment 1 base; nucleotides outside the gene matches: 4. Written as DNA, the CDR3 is TGTGCCAGCAGCCGGGACAGGGGACCGAACACTGAAGCTTTCTTT. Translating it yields CASSRDRGPNTEAFF.

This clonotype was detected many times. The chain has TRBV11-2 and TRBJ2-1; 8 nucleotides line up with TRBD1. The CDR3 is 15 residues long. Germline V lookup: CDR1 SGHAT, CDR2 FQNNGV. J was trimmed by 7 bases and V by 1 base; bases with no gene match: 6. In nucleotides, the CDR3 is TGTGCCAGCAGCTTAGTTGCCAGGGGGCAGAATGAGCAGTTCTTC. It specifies CASSLVARGQNEQFF.

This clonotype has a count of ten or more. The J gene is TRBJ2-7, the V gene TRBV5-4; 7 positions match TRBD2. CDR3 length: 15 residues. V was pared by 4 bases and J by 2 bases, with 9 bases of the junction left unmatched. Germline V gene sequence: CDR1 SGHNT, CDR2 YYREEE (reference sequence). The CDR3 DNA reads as TGTGCCAGCAGCCCGGGGGGTAGGGGCGCCTACGAGCAGTACTTC. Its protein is CASSPGGRGAYEQYF. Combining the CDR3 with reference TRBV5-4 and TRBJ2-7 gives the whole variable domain ETGVTQSPTHLIKTRGQQVTLRCSSQSGHNTVSWYQQALGQGPQFIFQYYREEENGRGNFPPRFSGLQFPNYSSELNVNALELDDSALYLCASSPGGRGAYEQYFGPGTRLTVT.

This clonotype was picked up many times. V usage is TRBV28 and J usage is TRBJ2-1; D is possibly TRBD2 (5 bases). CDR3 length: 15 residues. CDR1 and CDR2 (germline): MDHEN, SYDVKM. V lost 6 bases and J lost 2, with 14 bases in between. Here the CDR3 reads CASSPLGAPYNEQFF. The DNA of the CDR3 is TGTGCCAGCAGCCCTTTGGGAGCGCCCTACAATGAGCAGTTCTTC.

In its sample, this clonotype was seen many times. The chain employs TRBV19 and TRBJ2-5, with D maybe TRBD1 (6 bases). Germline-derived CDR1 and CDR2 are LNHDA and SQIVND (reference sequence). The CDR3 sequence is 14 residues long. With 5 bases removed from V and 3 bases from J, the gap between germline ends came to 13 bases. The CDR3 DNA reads TGTGCCAGTAGTTCAGGGGTTACCAAAGAGACCCAGTACTTC. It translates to CASSSGVTKETQYF. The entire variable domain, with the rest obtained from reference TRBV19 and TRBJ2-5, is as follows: DGGITQSPKYLFRKEGQNVTLSCEQNLNHDAMYWYRQDPGQGLRLIYYSQIVNDFQKGDIAEGYSVSREKKESFPLTVTSAQKNPTAFYLCASSSGVTKETQYFGPGTRLLVL.

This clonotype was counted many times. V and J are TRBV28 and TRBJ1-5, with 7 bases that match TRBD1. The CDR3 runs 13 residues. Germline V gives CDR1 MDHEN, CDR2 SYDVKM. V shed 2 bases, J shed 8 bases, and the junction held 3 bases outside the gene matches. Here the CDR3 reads CASSLDRVKPQHF. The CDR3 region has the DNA TGTGCCAGCAGTTTAGACAGGGTTAAGCCCCAGCATTTT.

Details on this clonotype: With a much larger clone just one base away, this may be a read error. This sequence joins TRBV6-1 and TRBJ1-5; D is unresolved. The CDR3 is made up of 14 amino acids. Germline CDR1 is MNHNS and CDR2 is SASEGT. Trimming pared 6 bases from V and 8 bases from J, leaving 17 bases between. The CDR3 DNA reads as TGTGCCAGCAGCCGGCGCGGGGAGGGAAAGCCCCAGCATTTT. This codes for CASSRRGEGKPQHF.

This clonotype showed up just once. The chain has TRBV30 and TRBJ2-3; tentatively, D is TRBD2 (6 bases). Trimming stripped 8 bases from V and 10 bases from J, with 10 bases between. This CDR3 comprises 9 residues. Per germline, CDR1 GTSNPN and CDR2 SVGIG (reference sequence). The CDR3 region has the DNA TGTGCCGGAGGAGGGGCGCAGTATTTT. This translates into CAGGGAQYF.

This CDR3 is CASDRGPASTDTQYF. Written as DNA, the CDR3 is TGTGCCAGCGACCGTGGGCCGGCTAGCACAGATACGCAGTATTTT. The V and J genes are TRBV11-1 and TRBJ2-3; D remains ambiguous. This CDR3 contains 15 residues. Germline V lookup: CDR1 SGHAT, CDR2 FQDESV (reference sequence). Trimming shortened V by 8 bases and J by 0 bases, and 15 bases separated the two germline ends.